The source of this T cell receptor beta chain is a study of T-cell memory formation after mild COVID-19. One entry per CDR3 protein results from TCRdb running MiXCR on the 5' RACE reads. The sample records approximately 210,000 distinct CDR3 sequences, about 18% being singletons. CDR3 length: 15 residues. V was clipped by 5 bases and J by 9 bases; unmatched bases: 15. Germline CDR1 and CDR2: SEHNR and FQNEAQ (reference sequence). The sample was PBMCs or a T cell subset sorted from them (not recorded which). The chain joins TRBV7-9 to TRBJ2-5, with 7 bases identical to TRBD1. The source is an adult woman who had mild COVID-19 (a few samples of this study predate the infection). Cell type and time point are not known. As DNA, the CDR3 is TGTGCCAGCAGCCCAACCGGGACAGTCTTCGGGGCCCAGTACTTC. This gives the protein CASSPTGTVFGAQYF.